The source of this T cell receptor (beta chain) is a study of yellow fever vaccine responses in identical twins. Broader study findings: The authors reported partly convergent, partly personalized vaccine responses in identical twins.

TCRdb reanalysed the RT-PCR reads using MiXCR and keeps one entry per CDR3 protein. The top ten hold about 2.4% of the sample, which has about 20,000 distinct CDR3 sequences, roughly 72% seen once. On this clonotype: What it recognizes is unknown.

Looked up from germline, CDR1 is SEHNR and CDR2 is FQNEAQ (reference sequence). Trimming removed 4 bases from V and 4 bases from J; junction bases left unmatched: 10. The CDR3 is 16 amino acids. The gene calls are TRBV7-9 and TRBJ2-1; 7 nucleotides line up with TRBD1. Specimen: T cells from blood (PBMCs), unsorted or a sorted subset (not recorded which), collected before or after yellow fever vaccination (not recorded which). This clonotype was sampled from a woman under 30 who received the yellow fever vaccine. The CDR3 DNA is TGTGCCAGCAGCTCAGACGGACAGGTCCCTTACAATGAGCAGTTCTTC. It codes for CASSSDGQVPYNEQFF.